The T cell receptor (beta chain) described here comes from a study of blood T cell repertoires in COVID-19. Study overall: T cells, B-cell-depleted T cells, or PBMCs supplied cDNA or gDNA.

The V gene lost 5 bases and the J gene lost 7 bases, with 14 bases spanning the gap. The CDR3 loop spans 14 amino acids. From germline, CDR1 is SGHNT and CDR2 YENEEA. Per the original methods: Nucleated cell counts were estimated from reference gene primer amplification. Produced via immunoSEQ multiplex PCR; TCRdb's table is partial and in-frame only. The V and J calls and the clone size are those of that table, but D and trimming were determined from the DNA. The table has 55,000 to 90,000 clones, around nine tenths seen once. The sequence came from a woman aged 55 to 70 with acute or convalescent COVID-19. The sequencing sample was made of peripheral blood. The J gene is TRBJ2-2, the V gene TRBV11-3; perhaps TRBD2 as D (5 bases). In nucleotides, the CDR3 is TGTGCCAGCAGCCCCAGAACGGGGAACGGGGAGCTGTTTTTT. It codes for CASSPRTGNGELFF.